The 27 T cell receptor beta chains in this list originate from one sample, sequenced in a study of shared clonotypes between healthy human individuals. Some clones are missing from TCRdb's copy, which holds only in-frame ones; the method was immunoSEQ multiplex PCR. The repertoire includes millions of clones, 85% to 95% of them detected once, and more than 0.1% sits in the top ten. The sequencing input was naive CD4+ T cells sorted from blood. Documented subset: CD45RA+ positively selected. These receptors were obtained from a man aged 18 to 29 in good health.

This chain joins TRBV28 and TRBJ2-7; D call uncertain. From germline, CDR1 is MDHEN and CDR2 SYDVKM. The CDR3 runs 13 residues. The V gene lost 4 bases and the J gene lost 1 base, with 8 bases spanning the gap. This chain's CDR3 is CASSSLPSYEQYF. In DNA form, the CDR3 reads TGTGCCAGCAGTTCCCTTCCGTCCTACGAGCAGTACTTC.

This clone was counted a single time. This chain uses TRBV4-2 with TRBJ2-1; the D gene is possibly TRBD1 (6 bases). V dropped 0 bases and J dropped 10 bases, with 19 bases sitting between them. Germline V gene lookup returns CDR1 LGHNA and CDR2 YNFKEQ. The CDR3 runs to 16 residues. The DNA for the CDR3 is TGTGCCAGCAGCCAAGAGGGGACCCAGGGGCTAAACGAGCAGTTCTTC. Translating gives CASSQEGTQGLNEQFF.

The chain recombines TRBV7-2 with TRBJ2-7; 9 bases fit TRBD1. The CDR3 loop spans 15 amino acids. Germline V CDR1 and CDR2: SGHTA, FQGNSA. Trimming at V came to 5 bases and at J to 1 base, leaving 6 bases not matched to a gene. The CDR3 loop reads CASSKTGGPSYEQYF. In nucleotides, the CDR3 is TGTGCCAGCAGCAAAACAGGGGGCCCTTCCTACGAGCAGTACTTC.

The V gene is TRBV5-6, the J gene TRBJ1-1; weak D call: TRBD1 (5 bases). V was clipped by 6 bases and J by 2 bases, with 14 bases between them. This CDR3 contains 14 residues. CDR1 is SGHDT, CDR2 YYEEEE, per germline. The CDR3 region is CASTVYRRNTEAFF. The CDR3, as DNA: TGTGCCAGCACGGTTTACAGGAGAAACACTGAAGCTTTCTTT. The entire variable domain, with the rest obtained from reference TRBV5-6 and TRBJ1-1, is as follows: DAGVTQSPTHLIKTRGQQVTLRCSPKSGHDTVSWYQQALGQGPQFIFQYYEEEERQRGNFPDRFSGHQFPNYSSELNVNALLLGDSALYLCASTVYRRNTEAFFGQGTRLTVV.

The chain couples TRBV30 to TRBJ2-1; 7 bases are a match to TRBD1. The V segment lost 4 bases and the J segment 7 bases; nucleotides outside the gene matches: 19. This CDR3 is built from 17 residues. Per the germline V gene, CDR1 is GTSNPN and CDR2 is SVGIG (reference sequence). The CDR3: CAWIPPVGQAFLNEQFF. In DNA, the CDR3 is TGTGCCTGGATTCCCCCCGTAGGACAGGCATTCTTGAATGAGCAGTTCTTC.

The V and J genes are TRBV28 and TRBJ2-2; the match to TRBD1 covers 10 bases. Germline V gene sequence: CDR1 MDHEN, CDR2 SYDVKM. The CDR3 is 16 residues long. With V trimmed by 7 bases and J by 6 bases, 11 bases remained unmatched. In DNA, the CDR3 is TGTGCCAGCACCCCACTCGGGACAGGGGAGGCCGGGGAGCTGTTTTTT. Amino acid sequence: CASTPLGTGEAGELFF.

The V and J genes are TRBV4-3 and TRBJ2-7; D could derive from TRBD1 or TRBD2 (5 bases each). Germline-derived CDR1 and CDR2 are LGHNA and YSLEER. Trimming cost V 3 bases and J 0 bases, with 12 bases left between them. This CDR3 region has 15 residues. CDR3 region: CASSQGGGSSYEQYF. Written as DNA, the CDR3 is TGCGCCAGCAGCCAGGGTGGGGGTAGCTCCTACGAGCAGTACTTC.

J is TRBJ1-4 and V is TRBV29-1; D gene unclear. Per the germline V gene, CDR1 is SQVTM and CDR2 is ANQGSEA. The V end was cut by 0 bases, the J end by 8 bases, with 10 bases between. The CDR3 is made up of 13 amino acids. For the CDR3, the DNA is TGCAGCGTTGAAGAAATAACGGGGGAAAAACTGTTTTTT. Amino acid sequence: CSVEEITGEKLFF. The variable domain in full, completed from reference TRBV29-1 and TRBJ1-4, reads SAVISQKPSRDICQRGTSLTIQCQVDSQVTMMFWYRQQPGQSLTLIATANQGSEATYESGFVIDKFPISRPNLTFSTLTVSNMSPEDSSIYLCSVEEITGEKLFFGSGTQLSVL.

This chain's CDR3 is CASSFAGQGTDTQYF. CDR3 in DNA: TGCGCCAGCAGCTTCGCAGGACAGGGAACAGATACGCAGTATTTT. The rearrangement joins TRBV5-1 to TRBJ2-3, with TRBD1 identical over 8 bases. Germline CDR1 is SGHRS and CDR2 is YFSETQ. J was trimmed by 3 bases and V by 2 bases; bases with no gene match: 5. The CDR3 has 15 amino acids.

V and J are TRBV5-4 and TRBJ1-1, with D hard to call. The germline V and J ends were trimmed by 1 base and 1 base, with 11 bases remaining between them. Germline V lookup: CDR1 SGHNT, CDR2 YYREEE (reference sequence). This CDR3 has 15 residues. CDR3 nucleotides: TGTGCCAGCAGCTTGACGGGTTCAGGGAACACTGAAGCTTTCTTT. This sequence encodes CASSLTGSGNTEAFF.

The CDR3 bases are TGTGCCAGCAGCAAAACCGCTGCAACTAATGAAAAACTGTTTTTT. This codes for CASSKTAATNEKLFF. This chain uses TRBV6-6 with TRBJ1-4, with D hard to call. Per the germline V gene, CDR1 is MNHNY and CDR2 is SVGAGI (reference sequence). The CDR3 is 15 amino acids. Trimming removed 6 bases from V and 0 bases from J, with 11 bases in between.

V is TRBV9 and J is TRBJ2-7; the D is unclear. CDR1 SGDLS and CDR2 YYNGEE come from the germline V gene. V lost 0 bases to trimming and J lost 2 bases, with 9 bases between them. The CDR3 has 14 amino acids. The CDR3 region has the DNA TGTGCCAGCAGCGTAGGGTACAGTCCCTACGAGCAGTACTTC. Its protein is CASSVGYSPYEQYF.

Written as DNA, the CDR3 is TGTGCCAGCAGGGAAGACAGTCTGAGTTCACCCCTCCACTTT. This encodes CASREDSLSSPLHF. The V and J genes are TRBV9 and TRBJ1-6, with D perhaps TRBD1 (5 bases). The CDR3 is 14 residues long. The germline V gene has CDR1 SGDLS and CDR2 YYNGEE. Trimming took off 5 bases at V and 9 bases at J, with 15 bases between the two ends.

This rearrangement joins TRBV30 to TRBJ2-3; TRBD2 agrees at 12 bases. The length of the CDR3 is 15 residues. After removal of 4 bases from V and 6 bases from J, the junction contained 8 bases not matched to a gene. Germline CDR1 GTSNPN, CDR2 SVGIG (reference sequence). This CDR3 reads CAWNPGLAGGDTQYF. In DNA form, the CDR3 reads TGTGCCTGGAACCCGGGCCTAGCGGGAGGGGATACGCAGTATTTT.

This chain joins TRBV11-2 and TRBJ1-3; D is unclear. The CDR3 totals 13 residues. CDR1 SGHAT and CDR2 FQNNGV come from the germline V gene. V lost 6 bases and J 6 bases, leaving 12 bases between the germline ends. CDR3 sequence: CASSYGSENTIYF. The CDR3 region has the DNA TGTGCCAGCAGTTACGGGTCGGAAAACACCATATATTTT.

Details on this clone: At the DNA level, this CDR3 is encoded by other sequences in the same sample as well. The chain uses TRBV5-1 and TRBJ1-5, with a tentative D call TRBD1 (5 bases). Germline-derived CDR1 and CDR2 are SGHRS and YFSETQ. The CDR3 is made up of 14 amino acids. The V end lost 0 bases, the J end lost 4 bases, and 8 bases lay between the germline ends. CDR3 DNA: TGCGCCAGCAGCTTGGAGGGGCCAAATCAGCCCCAGCATTTT. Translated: CASSLEGPNQPQHF.

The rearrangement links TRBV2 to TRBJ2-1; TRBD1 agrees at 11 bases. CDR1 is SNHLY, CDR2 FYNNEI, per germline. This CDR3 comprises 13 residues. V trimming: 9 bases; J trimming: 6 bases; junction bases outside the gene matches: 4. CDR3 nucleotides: TGTGCCAGGGTCGGGACAGGGGGCAATGAGCAGTTCTTC. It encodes CARVGTGGNEQFF.

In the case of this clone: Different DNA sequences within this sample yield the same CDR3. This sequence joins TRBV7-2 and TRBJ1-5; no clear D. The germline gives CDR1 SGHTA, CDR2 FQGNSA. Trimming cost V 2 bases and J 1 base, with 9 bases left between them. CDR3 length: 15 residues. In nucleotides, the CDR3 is TGTGCCAGCAGCTTATCTAGTGGGAGCAATCAGCCCCAGCATTTT. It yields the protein CASSLSSGSNQPQHF.

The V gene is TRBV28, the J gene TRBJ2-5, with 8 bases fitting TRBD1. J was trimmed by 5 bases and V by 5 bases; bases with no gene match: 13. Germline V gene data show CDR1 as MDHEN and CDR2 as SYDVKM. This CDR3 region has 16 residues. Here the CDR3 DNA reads TGTGCCAGCAGTCCCGCTCCCAGGGGGCGCCCCGAGACCCAGTACTTC. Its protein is CASSPAPRGRPETQYF.

Written as DNA, the CDR3 is TGTGCCAGCAGCTTGGGGGGACTAGCGGGAGGAGTGGAGACCCAGTACTTC. Protein product: CASSLGGLAGGVETQYF. This rearrangement joins TRBV7-9 to TRBJ2-5; 15 bases match TRBD2. The ends lost 3 bases at V and 5 bases at J; junction bases unmatched: 7. The CDR3 runs 17 residues. Germline loops: CDR1 SEHNR, CDR2 FQNEAQ (reference sequence).

This CDR3 reads CASSPGLISYNEQFF. In DNA form, the CDR3 reads TGTGCCAGCAGCCCCGGTTTGATCTCCTACAATGAGCAGTTCTTC. The J gene is TRBJ2-1, the V gene TRBV11-2; D unclear. Germline CDR1 is SGHAT and CDR2 is FQNNGV. The CDR3 sequence is 15 residues long. V dropped 5 bases and J dropped 0 bases, with 11 bases sitting between them.

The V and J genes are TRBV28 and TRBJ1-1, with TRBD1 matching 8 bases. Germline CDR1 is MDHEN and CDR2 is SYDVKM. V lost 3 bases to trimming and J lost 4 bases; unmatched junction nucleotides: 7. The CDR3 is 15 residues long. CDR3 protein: CASSFGVGQATEAFF. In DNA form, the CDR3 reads TGTGCCAGCAGTTTCGGGGTGGGACAGGCCACTGAAGCTTTCTTT.

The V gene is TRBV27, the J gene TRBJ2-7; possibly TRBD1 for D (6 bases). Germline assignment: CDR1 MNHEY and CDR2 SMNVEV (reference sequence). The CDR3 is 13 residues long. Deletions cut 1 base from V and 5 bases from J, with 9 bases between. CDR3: CASSLLQGDEQYF. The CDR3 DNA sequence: TGTGCCAGCAGTTTATTACAGGGAGACGAGCAGTACTTC.

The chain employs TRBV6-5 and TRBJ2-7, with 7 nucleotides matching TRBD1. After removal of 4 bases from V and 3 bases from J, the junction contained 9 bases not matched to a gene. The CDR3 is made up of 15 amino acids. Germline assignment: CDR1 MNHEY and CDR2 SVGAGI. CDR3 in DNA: TGTGCCAGCAGTTCCACAGGGGTCAGCGGCTACGAGCAGTACTTC. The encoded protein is CASSSTGVSGYEQYF.

The CDR3 coding sequence is TGTGCCAGCAGCCACCCAGGGGTCAATGAGCAGTTCTTC. As protein: CASSHPGVNEQFF. The chain recombines TRBV7-2 with TRBJ2-1, with a weak D call TRBD1 (6 bases). This CDR3 has 13 residues. V was cut by 5 bases and J by 6 bases, with 11 bases left in between. Germline assignment: CDR1 SGHTA and CDR2 FQGNSA.

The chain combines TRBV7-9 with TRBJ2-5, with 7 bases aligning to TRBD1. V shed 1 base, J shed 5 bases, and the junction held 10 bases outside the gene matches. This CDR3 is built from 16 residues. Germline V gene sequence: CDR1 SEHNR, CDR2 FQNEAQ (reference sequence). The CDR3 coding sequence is TGTGCCAGCAGCTTAGAGTACGGACAGGTGGGGGAGACCCAGTACTTC. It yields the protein CASSLEYGQVGETQYF.

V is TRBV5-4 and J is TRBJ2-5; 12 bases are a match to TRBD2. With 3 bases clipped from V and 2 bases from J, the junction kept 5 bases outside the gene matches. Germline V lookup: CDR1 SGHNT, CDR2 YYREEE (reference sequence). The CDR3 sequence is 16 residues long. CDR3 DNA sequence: TGTGCCAGCAGCTCCGATGGACTAGCGGGGCAAGAGACCCAGTACTTC. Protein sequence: CASSSDGLAGQETQYF.